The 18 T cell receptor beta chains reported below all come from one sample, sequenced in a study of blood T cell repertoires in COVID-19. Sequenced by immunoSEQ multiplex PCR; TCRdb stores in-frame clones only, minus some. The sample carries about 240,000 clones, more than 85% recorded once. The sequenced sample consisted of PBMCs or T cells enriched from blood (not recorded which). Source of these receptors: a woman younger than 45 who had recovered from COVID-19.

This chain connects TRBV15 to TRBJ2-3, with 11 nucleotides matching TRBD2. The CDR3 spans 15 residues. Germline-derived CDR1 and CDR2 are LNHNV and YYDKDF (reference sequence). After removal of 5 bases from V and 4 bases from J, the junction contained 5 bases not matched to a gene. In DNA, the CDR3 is TGTGCCACCAGCCATAGCGGGAGGGCCCCAGATACGCAGTATTTT. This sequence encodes CATSHSGRAPDTQYF. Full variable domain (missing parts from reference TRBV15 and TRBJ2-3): DAMVIQNPRYQVTQFGKPVTLSCSQTLNHNVMYWYQQKSSQAPKLLFHYYDKDFNNEADTPDNFQSRRPNTSFCFLDIRSPGLGDTAMYLCATSHSGRAPDTQYFGPGTRLTVL.

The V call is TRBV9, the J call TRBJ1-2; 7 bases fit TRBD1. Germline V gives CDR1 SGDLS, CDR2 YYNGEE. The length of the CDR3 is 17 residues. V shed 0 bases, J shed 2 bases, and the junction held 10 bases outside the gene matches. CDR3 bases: TGTGCCAGCAGCGTAGCTCCTTCCGCAGGGGGAAACTATGGCTACACCTTC. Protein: CASSVAPSAGGNYGYTF.

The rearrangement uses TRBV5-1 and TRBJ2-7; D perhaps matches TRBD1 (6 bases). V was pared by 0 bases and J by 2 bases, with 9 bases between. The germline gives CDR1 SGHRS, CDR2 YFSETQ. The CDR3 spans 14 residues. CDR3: CASSLAGATYEQYF. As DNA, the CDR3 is TGCGCCAGCAGCTTGGCAGGGGCCACCTACGAGCAGTACTTC.

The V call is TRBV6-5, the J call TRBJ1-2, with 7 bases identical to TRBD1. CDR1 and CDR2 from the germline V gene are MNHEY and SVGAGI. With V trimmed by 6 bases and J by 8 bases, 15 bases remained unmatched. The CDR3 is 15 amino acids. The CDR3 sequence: CASRPPGQLYGGYTF. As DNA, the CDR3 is TGTGCCAGCAGGCCCCCGGGACAGTTGTATGGCGGCTACACCTTC.

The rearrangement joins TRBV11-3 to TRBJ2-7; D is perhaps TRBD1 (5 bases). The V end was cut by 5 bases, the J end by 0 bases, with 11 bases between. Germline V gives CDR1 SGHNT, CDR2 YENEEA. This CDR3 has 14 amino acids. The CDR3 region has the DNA TGTGCCAGCAGCGATAGGGGCAGCTCCTACGAGCAGTACTTC. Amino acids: CASSDRGSSYEQYF.

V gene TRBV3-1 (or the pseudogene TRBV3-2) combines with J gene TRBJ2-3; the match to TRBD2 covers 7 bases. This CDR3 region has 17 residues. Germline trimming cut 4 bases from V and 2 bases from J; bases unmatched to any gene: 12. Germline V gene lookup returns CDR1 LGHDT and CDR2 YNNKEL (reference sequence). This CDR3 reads CASSLPSVAGHTDTQYF. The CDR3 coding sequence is TGTGCCAGCAGCCTGCCGTCGGTAGCGGGCCACACAGATACGCAGTATTTT.

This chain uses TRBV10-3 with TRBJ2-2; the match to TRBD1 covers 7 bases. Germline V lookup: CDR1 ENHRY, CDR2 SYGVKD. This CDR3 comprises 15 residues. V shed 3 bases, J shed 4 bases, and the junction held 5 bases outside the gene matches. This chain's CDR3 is CAISEQQGPTGELFF. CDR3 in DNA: TGTGCCATCAGTGAACAACAGGGGCCCACCGGGGAGCTGTTTTTT.

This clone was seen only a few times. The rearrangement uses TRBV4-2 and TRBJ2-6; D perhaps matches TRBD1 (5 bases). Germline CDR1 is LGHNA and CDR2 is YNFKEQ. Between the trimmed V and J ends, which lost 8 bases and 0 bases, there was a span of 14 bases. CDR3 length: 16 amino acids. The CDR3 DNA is TGTGCCAGCGGAAAAGGGGAAAGCTCTGGGGCCAACGTCCTGACTTTC. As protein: CASGKGESSGANVLTF.

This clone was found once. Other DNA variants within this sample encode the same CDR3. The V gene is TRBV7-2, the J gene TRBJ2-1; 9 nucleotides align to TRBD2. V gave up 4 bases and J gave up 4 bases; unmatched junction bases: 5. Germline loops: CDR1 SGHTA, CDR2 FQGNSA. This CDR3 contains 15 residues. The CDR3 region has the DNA TGTGCCAGCAGCTCCGGGACTAGCAGGTACAATGAGCAGTTCTTC. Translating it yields CASSSGTSRYNEQFF.

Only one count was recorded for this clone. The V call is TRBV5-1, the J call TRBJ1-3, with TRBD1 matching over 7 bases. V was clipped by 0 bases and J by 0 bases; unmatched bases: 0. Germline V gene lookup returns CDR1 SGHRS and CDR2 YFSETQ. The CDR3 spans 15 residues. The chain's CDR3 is CASSLDRGSGNTIYF. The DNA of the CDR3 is TGCGCCAGCAGCTTGGACAGGGGCTCTGGAAACACCATATATTTT.

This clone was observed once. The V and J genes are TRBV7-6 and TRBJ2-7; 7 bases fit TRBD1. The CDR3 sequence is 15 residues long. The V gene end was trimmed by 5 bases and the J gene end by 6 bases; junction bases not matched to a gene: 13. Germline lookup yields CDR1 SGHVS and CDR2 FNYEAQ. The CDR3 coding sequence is TGTGCCAGCAGCCCCCGACAGGGAGTAGTTAGCGAGCAGTACTTC. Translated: CASSPRQGVVSEQYF. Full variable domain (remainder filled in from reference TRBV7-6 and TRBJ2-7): GAGVSQSPRYKVTKRGQDVALRCDPISGHVSLYWYRQALGQGPEFLTYFNYEAQQDKSGLPNDRFSAERPEGSISTLTIQRTEQRDSAMYRCASSPRQGVVSEQYFGPGTRLTVT.

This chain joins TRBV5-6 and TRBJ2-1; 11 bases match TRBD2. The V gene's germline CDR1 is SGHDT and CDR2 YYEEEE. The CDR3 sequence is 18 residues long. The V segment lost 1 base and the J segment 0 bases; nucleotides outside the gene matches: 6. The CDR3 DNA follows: TGTGCCAGCAGCTTGACTAGCGGGGGTCGTAGCTCCTACAATGAGCAGTTCTTC. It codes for CASSLTSGGRSSYNEQFF.

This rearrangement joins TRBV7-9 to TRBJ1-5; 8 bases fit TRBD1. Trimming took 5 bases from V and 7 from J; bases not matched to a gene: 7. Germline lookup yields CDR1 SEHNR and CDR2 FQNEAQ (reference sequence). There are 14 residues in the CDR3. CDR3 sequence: CASSNGQGGQPQHF. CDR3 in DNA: TGTGCCAGCAGCAACGGACAGGGAGGACAGCCCCAGCATTTT.

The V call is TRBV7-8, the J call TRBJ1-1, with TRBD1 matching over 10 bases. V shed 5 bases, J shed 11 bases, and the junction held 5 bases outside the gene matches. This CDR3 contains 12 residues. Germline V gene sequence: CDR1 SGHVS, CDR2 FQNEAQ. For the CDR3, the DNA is TGTGCCAGCAGCCCGACAGGGGGCTTGGCTTTCTTT. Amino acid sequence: CASSPTGGLAFF.

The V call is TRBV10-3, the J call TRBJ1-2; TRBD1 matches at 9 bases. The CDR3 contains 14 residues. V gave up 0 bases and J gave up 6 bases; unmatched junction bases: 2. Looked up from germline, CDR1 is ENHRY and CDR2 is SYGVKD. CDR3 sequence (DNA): TGTGCCATCAGTGAGTCACAGGGGGCGAATGGCTACACCTTC. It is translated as CAISESQGANGYTF.

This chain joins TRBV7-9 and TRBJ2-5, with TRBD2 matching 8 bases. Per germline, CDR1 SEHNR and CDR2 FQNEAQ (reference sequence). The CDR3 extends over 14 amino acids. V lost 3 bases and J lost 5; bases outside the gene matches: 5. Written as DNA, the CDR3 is TGTGCCAGCAGCTTGACTAGCGCCTCGGAGACCCAGTACTTC. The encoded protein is CASSLTSASETQYF.

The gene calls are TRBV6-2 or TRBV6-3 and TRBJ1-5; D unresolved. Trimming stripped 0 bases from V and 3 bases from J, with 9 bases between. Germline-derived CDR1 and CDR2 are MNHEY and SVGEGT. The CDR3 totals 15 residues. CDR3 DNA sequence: TGTGCCAGCAGTTACTCGGGAGGGTCCAATCAGCCCCAGCATTTT. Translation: CASSYSGGSNQPQHF.

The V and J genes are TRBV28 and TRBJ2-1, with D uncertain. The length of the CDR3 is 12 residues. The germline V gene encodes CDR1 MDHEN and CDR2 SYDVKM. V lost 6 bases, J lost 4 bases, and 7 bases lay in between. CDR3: CASRTVYNEQFF. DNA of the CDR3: TGTGCCAGCAGAACAGTGTACAATGAGCAGTTCTTC.